The 31 T cell receptor beta chains below come from one sample, sequenced in a study of blood T cells in healthy people across ages. The use of a sample-barcoded 5' primer and a J-beta primer mix characterized a second PCR of about 7 to 12 cycles. One entry per CDR3 protein results from TCRdb running MiXCR on the 5' RACE reads. The sample comprises approximately 810,000 distinct CDR3 sequences, 29% of which are singletons, and around a sixth rests with the top ten. Sequencing was carried out using blood. The receptors here all came from a woman over 75 in good health.

As for this clonotype: A read error is possible here, since a much larger clone lies one base away. The V and J genes are TRBV28 and TRBJ2-5; 14 nucleotides agree with TRBD2. The length of the CDR3 is 17 residues. Germline CDR1 reads MDHEN; CDR2 reads SYDVKM. J was trimmed by 5 bases and V by 6 bases; bases with no gene match: 11. DNA of the CDR3: TGTGCCAGCAGGAAGCTGACTAGCGGGGGGGCCTGGGAGACCCAGTACTTC. Residues: CASRKLTSGGAWETQYF.

This clonotype turned up a few times. The chain has TRBV6-5 and TRBJ1-5; unclear D gene. The CDR3 covers 14 residues. V dropped 2 bases and J dropped 4 bases, with 9 bases sitting between them. CDR1 MNHEY and CDR2 SVGAGI come from the germline V gene. CDR3 residues: CASSYKEGNQPQHF. In DNA form, the CDR3 reads TGTGCCAGCAGTTACAAAGAGGGAAATCAGCCCCAGCATTTT.

Comment on this clonotype: This may be a read error, as it is one base from a much larger clone. This chain connects TRBV9 to TRBJ2-5; D call uncertain. CDR1 is SGDLS and CDR2 is YYNGEE in the germline V gene. CDR3 length: 15 amino acids. V lost 1 base and J lost 2, with 12 bases in between. This CDR3 reads CASSVLSVPQETQYF. The CDR3 DNA reads TGTGCCAGCAGCGTACTCAGCGTGCCTCAAGAGACCCAGTACTTC.

This clonotype has ten or more counts. V is TRBV9 and J is TRBJ2-1; the match to TRBD1 covers 12 bases. Trimming at V came to 2 bases and at J to 9 bases, leaving 6 bases not matched to a gene. Germline CDR1 and CDR2: SGDLS and YYNGEE. This CDR3 is 15 amino acids long. The CDR3 reads CASSVTGQGAREQFF. CDR3 nucleotide sequence: TGTGCCAGCAGCGTCACGGGACAGGGGGCGCGTGAGCAGTTCTTC.

This clonotype was seen only a few times. The genes are TRBV24-1 and TRBJ2-1, with 7 positions matching TRBD1. TRBJ2-7 explains the end of the DNA better; the J call may be wrong. The CDR3 totals 18 residues. Germline assignment: CDR1 KGHDR and CDR2 SFDVKD. CDR3 in amino acids: CATSGRQGGSLSYNEQYF. DNA for the CDR3: TGTGCCACCAGTGGCCGACAGGGCGGCAGTCTCTCCTACAATGAGCAGTACTTC.

This clonotype was observed a handful of times. V gene TRBV24-1 combines with J gene TRBJ1-1, with D unresolved. The CDR3 contains 11 residues. Per germline, CDR1 KGHDR and CDR2 SFDVKD. The V and J ends lost 7 bases and 10 bases respectively, with 12 bases between them. Written as DNA, the CDR3 is TGTGCCACCAGGGGTACAGACGGAGCTTTCTTT. This translates into CATRGTDGAFF.

The rearrangement uses TRBV25-1 and TRBJ1-5; D remains unclear. This CDR3 is 14 amino acids long. V was pared by 4 bases and J by 5 bases, with 12 bases between. Germline assignment: CDR1 MGHDK and CDR2 SYGVNS. The CDR3 sequence is CASSGRVGDQPQHF. DNA for the CDR3: TGTGCCAGCAGTGGGCGGGTAGGCGATCAGCCCCAGCATTTT.

This chain uses TRBV18 with TRBJ2-4; weak D call: TRBD1 (8 bases). The DNA end favors TRBJ2-7, so the J call may be wrong. Germline lookup yields CDR1 KGHSH and CDR2 LQKENI. The CDR3 spans 15 residues. Written as DNA, the CDR3 is TGTGCCAGCTCACCACTTGGACAGGGAGGGGACGAGCAGTACTTC. Translating gives CASSPLGQGGDEQYF.

This clonotype has at least ten counts. The J gene is TRBJ2-5, the V gene TRBV2; D is ambiguous. V lost 6 bases to trimming and J lost 5 bases, with 16 bases between them. CDR3 length: 14 amino acids. CDR1 and CDR2 from the germline V gene are SNHLY and FYNNEI. The CDR3 spells CASRGTYFSETQYF. DNA of the CDR3: TGTGCCAGCAGGGGTACTTACTTTTCCGAGACCCAGTACTTC. Complete variable domain (other parts from reference TRBV2 and TRBJ2-5): EPEVTQTPSHQVTQMGQEVILRCVPISNHLYFYWYRQILGQKVEFLVSFYNNEISEKSEIFDDQFSVERPDGSNFTLKIRSTKLEDSAMYFCASRGTYFSETQYFGPGTRLLVL.

This clonotype was seen only a few times. The rearrangement links TRBV5-6 to TRBJ1-2; 8 bases map to TRBD1. Germline assignment: CDR1 SGHDT and CDR2 YYEEEE. V shed 4 bases and J 3 bases; nucleotides not matched to a gene: 8. This CDR3 is built from 15 residues. The CDR3 sequence: CASSEAGGEDYGYTF. The CDR3 DNA follows: TGTGCCAGCAGCGAAGCAGGGGGCGAAGACTATGGCTACACCTTC.

This clonotype was seen many times. This chain joins TRBV30 and TRBJ2-4, with 7 positions matching TRBD2. V dropped 1 base and J dropped 4; count of bases not matched to a gene: 4. This CDR3 is built from 14 residues. Germline CDR1 and CDR2: GTSNPN and SVGIG (reference sequence). CDR3 protein: CAWSGGGGKNIQYF. In DNA, the CDR3 is TGTGCCTGGAGTGGGGGGGGGGGAAAAAACATTCAGTACTTC.

The chain couples TRBV7-9 to TRBJ2-4; 7 bases fit TRBD2. The DNA end lines up better with TRBJ2-5; the J call may be wrong. The germline CDR1 and CDR2 sequences are SEHNR and FQNEAQ (reference sequence). The CDR3 covers 14 residues. CDR3 region: CASSFQGGWETQYF. The DNA for the CDR3 is TGTGCCAGCAGTTTCCAGGGAGGGTGGGAGACCCAGTACTTC.

This clonotype was counted at least ten times. The chain joins TRBV6-5 to TRBJ1-1; D ambiguous. Germline loops: CDR1 MNHEY, CDR2 SVGAGI. V lost 7 bases to trimming and J lost 1 base, with 10 bases between them. The CDR3 sequence is 13 residues long. CDR3 protein: CASKVIPNTEAFF. The CDR3, as DNA: TGTGCCAGCAAGGTTATTCCGAACACTGAAGCTTTCTTT.

The chain couples TRBV7-2 to TRBJ2-4, with D possibly matching TRBD2 (5 bases). Germline CDR1 is SGHTA and CDR2 is FQGNSA. There are 17 residues in the CDR3. Trimming stripped 1 base from V and 3 bases from J, with 16 bases between. The CDR3 spells CASSLDSGGLSKNIQYF. The CDR3 bases are TGTGCCAGCAGCTTAGACTCGGGCGGGTTAAGCAAAAACATTCAGTACTTC.

A word on this clonotype: This could be a read error, since a much larger clone is one nucleotide away. This chain links TRBV27 with TRBJ2-7; 9 bases match TRBD1. This CDR3 spans 14 amino acids. Germline V lookup: CDR1 MNHEY, CDR2 SMNVEV (reference sequence). With V trimmed by 8 bases and J by 6 bases, 11 bases remained unmatched. CDR3 in DNA: TGTGCCAGCCAACAGGGGGCACTTTCCACCGAGCAGTACTTC. This translates into CASQQGALSTEQYF.

The chain carries TRBV2 and TRBJ2-5, with 8 bases aligning to TRBD2. Germline V CDR1 and CDR2: SNHLY, FYNNEI. This CDR3 region has 13 residues. Germline trimming cut 8 bases from V and 3 bases from J; bases unmatched to any gene: 5. CDR3 region: CASVVSGEETQYF. The CDR3 DNA reads TGTGCCAGCGTAGTTAGCGGGGAAGAGACCCAGTACTTC.

The CDR3 DNA is TGTGCCAGCTCACCAAGTGGTGGAGGGTCTCAGCCCCAGCATTTT. Translating gives CASSPSGGGSQPQHF. This chain uses TRBV18 with TRBJ1-5; D unresolved. The length of the CDR3 is 15 residues. Per germline, CDR1 KGHSH and CDR2 LQKENI. V shed 2 bases and J shed 6 bases, with 14 bases lying between them.

The CDR3 region is CAISESARGTEAFF. CDR3 sequence (DNA): TGTGCCATCAGTGAGTCGGCCAGGGGCACTGAAGCTTTCTTT. V gene TRBV10-3 combines with J gene TRBJ1-1, with D perhaps matching TRBD1 (6 bases). The CDR3 runs to 14 residues. Germline V gene lookup returns CDR1 ENHRY and CDR2 SYGVKD. V gave up 0 bases and J gave up 4 bases, with 9 bases separating them.

This clonotype was observed at least ten times. The rearrangement joins TRBV12-3 or TRBV12-4 to TRBJ2-3; 9 positions agree with TRBD2. J gave up 2 bases and V 5 bases, and 11 bases lay outside the gene matches. The CDR3 has 17 residues. CDR3 nucleotide sequence: TGTGCCAGCAGTATGCTGGTAGCGGGGGCTTTCACAGATACGCAGTATTTT. Translated: CASSMLVAGAFTDTQYF.

Ten or more counts support this clonotype. This chain links TRBV29-1 with TRBJ2-5; D possibly uses TRBD1 or TRBD2 (6 bases each). V lost 4 bases, J lost 7 bases, and 16 bases lay in between. This CDR3 spans 13 amino acids. Germline CDR1 reads SQVTM; CDR2 reads ANQGSEA. As DNA, the CDR3 is TGCAGCGTTGTGGGCAGGGGAGGAGGGACCCAGTACTTC. Encoded protein: CSVVGRGGGTQYF.

Note on this clonotype: At one of its ends the junction is not consistent with the germline gene, which may arise from a read error. The rearrangement uses TRBV11-2 and TRBJ2-1; no definite D call. Germline lookup yields CDR1 SGHAT and CDR2 FQNNGV. This CDR3 has 17 residues. CDR3 bases: TGTGCCAGCAGCAGAAGAGCACAGTCGAGCTCCTGCAATGAGCAGTTCTTC. It yields the protein CASSRRAQSSSCNEQFF.

This clonotype was recorded many times. The chain uses TRBV12-3 or TRBV12-4 and TRBJ2-5; 8 bases align to TRBD1. The CDR3 has 14 residues. The ends lost 7 bases at V and 5 bases at J; junction bases unmatched: 9. CDR3 sequence (DNA): TGTGCCAGCACCACCAGGACAGGGTGGGAGACCCAGTACTTC. This translates into CASTTRTGWETQYF.

This chain uses TRBV20-1 with TRBJ2-7; possible D gene TRBD1, 6 bases. Trimming shortened V by 6 bases and J by 10 bases, and 25 bases separated the two germline ends. Germline CDR1 DFQATT, CDR2 SNEGSKA (reference sequence). The CDR3 loop spans 14 amino acids. The CDR3 DNA follows: TGCAGTGCCAGGGACACCCATCGGGTGGAGGCCCAGTACTTC. Its translation is CSARDTHRVEAQYF.

This clonotype was found many times. A read error may be the cause here, since a much bigger clone is one base away. V and J are TRBV7-9 and TRBJ1-6; D is possibly TRBD1 (6 bases). Germline CDR1 SEHNR, CDR2 FQNEAQ (reference sequence). The CDR3 loop spans 15 amino acids. The CDR3 DNA reads TGTGCCAGCAGCTTAATTGGGGGCACGAATTCACCCCGCCACTTT. Encoded protein: CASSLIGGTNSPRHF.

The chain employs TRBV7-2 and TRBJ2-2, with a tentative D call TRBD1 (6 bases). Trimming removed 5 bases from V and 7 bases from J, with 20 bases in between. The germline V gene has CDR1 SGHTA and CDR2 FQGNSA. The CDR3 contains 16 residues. This CDR3 is CASSPMRTAKDGELFF. CDR3 coding DNA: TGTGCCAGCAGCCCTATGAGGACAGCTAAAGACGGGGAGCTGTTTTTT.

About this clonotype: Compared with germline, one end of the junction differs, possibly owing to a read error. This chain joins TRBV6-5 and TRBJ2-6; 8 bases agree with TRBD2. The V gene's germline CDR1 is MNHEY and CDR2 SVGAGI. The CDR3 contains 17 residues. The CDR3: CAGSYSTSVSGANVLTF. The CDR3 DNA follows: TGTGCCGGCAGCTACTCGACTAGCGTCTCTGGGGCCAACGTCCTGACTTTC.

There are a few counts of this clonotype. The gene calls are TRBV6-2 or TRBV6-3 and TRBJ2-1; 10 nucleotides match TRBD2. This CDR3 region has 15 residues. The V segment lost 6 bases and the J segment 2 bases; nucleotides outside the gene matches: 4. Germline V gives CDR1 MNHEY, CDR2 SVGEGT. The CDR3 DNA sequence: TGTGCCAGCAGGCTCCTAGCGGGGGCCTACAATGAGCAGTTCTTC. Translated, it gives CASRLLAGAYNEQFF.

On this clonotype itself: Given a much more abundant clone one base away, this may be a read error. This chain connects TRBV3-1 to TRBJ2-3; weak D call: TRBD1 (5 bases). CDR1 and CDR2 from the germline V gene are LGHDT and YNNKEL (reference sequence). The CDR3 loop spans 13 amino acids. The CDR3 protein is CAGRDRNTDTQYF. In DNA, the CDR3 is TGTGCCGGCAGAGACAGAAACACAGATACGCAGTATTTT.

This clonotype was seen ten or more times. V gene TRBV9 combines with J gene TRBJ2-5, with 9 bases matching TRBD1. The CDR3 sequence is 18 residues long. In germline, CDR1 is SGDLS, CDR2 YYNGEE. Trimming cost V 4 bases and J 5 bases; bases outside gene matches: 18. CDR3: CASSPRTGASRGAETQYF. The CDR3 DNA reads as TGTGCCAGCAGCCCCCGGACAGGGGCCAGTCGGGGAGCGGAGACCCAGTACTTC.

V gene TRBV7-2 combines with J gene TRBJ1-1; D is possibly TRBD1 (6 bases). CDR1 and CDR2 (germline): SGHTA, FQGNSA. The V gene lost 7 bases and the J gene lost 11 bases, with 17 bases spanning the gap. The CDR3 loop spans 12 amino acids. CDR3 region: CASTFRGGHAFF. CDR3 DNA sequence: TGTGCCAGCACCTTTCGTGGGGGGCACGCTTTCTTT.

Comment on this clonotype: A much larger clone differs by one base, so this may be a read error. This chain connects TRBV12-3 or TRBV12-4 to TRBJ2-3; 7 positions match TRBD1. The CDR3 is made up of 14 amino acids. After removal of 5 bases from V and 3 bases from J, the junction contained 5 bases not matched to a gene. The CDR3 region has the DNA TGTGCCAGCAGTGGGACAGTGCGAACAGATACGCAGTATTTT. Translated: CASSGTVRTDTQYF.